The T cell receptor beta chain described here comes from a study of HIV-infected patients and healthy controls. Study-level results: The seeming recovery of the Gini index after therapy in HIV-infected patients vanished in size-matched data. Eight alpha and eight beta V genes differed significantly in mean usage between HIV-infected patients and controls. HIV+ repertoires were severely depleted of MAIT alpha-chain CDR3s, unlike healthy controls.

The repertoire came from unfractionated whole blood and reflected all unsorted peripheral T cells. cDNA was made from approximately 500 ng RNA using alpha and beta constant primers. Alpha and beta chain libraries were made separately by chain-specific third strand synthesis with multiplexing indices. TCRdb processed the 5' RACE reads anew with MiXCR; each CDR3 protein has one entry. Of roughly 17,000 distinct CDR3 sequences detected, about 5% appear once; the ten largest clones hold 1.5% to 2%. This clonotype has ten or more counts. Its antigen is currently unknown. V shed 2 bases and J shed 5 bases, with 11 bases lying between them. There are 14 residues in the CDR3. Germline V gives CDR1 SGHRS, CDR2 YFSETQ.

The receptor comes from an adult in good health. Sequenced input: blood. The rearrangement uses TRBV5-1 and TRBJ2-1; a possible D gene is TRBD1 (5 bases). CDR3 sequence reads: CASSLQTANNEQFF. CDR3 coding DNA: TGCGCCAGCAGCTTACAGACAGCTAACAATGAGCAGTTCTTC.